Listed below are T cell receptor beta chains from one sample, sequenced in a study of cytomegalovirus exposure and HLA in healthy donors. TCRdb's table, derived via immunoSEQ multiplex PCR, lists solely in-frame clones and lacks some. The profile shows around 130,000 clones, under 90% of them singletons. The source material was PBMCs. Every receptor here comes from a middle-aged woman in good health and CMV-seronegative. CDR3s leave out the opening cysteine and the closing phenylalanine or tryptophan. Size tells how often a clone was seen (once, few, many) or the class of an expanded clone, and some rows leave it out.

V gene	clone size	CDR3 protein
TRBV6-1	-	ASSEGRAGITGELF
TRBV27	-	ASSFLGQGAEAF
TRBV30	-	AWSPPLKNTEAF
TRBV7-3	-	ASSGTGIDTQY
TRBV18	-	ASSPGSGDSTDTQY
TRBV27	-	ASKIRLAGIYNEQF
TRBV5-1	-	ASSLGSSGGADTQY
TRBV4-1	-	ASSHGAGQGFYEQY
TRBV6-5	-	ASSPGSWGRQF
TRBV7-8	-	ASSSGPYSSNQPQH
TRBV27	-	ASSRKPGQGVHGYT
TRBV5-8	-	ASSLQDDSNQPQH
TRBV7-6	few	ASSLEEDGTYEQY
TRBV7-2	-	ASKIDLGLTQETQY
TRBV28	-	ASSRTGRGSNTEAF
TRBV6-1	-	ASSELQNYGYT
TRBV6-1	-	AAQGTISYEQY
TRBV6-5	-	ASSPGASGNYEQY
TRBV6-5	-	ASSLDRLYGYT
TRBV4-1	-	ASSQTGTSGSYEQY
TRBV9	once	ASRSTSVNTGELF
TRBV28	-	ASSRQGAGNYGYT
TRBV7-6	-	ASSLAGLAGTYEQY
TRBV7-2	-	ASSLRREGRNEQF
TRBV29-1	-	SVLRENTGELF